The 4 T cell receptor beta chains reported below all come from one sample, sequenced in a study of CXCR3-negative and CXCR3-positive naive CD8 T cells. UMI-labeled TRB cDNA libraries were prepared by 5' RACE. TCRdb reanalyzed the 5' RACE reads, giving one entry per CDR3 protein sequence and no DNA. The listing records tens of thousands of distinct CDR3 sequences. What was sequenced was memory CD8+ T cells from blood. These receptor sequences come from a human donor in good health. Some clones in this sample may be carry-over from other donors' samples.

The V gene is TRBV29-1, the J gene TRBJ1-2. There are 14 residues in the CDR3. CDR1 SQVTM and CDR2 ANQGSEA come from the germline V gene. CDR3 loop: CSVDELTTNYGYTF.

The chain has TRBV18 and TRBJ1-1. Per the germline V gene, CDR1 is KGHSH and CDR2 is LQKENI. The CDR3 is 13 residues long. CDR3: CASSPGGETEAFF.

The V gene is TRBV5-6, the J gene TRBJ2-5; TCRdb indicates TRBD2, and absent DNA this call remains unverified. The CDR3 contains 13 residues. The V gene's germline CDR1 is SGHDT and CDR2 YYEEEE. The CDR3 sequence: CASSFGDLETQYF.

This rearrangement joins TRBV29-1 to TRBJ2-2. The length of the CDR3 is 14 residues. CDR1 and CDR2 from the germline V gene are SQVTM and ANQGSEA. This CDR3 reads CSVWQPANTGELFF.